The 27 T cell receptor delta chains below were found in one sample sequenced in a study of Vδ1+ human thymocytes. Sequences come from RNA converted to cDNA by reverse transcription. CDR3 amplicons came from multiplex PCR with pooled V-gene forward and constant-region reverse primers. TCRdb re-called clones from the multiplex PCR reads via CATT. Here the sample spans some 27,000 delta-chain clones, more than 6.5% being singletons. Study-wide findings and caveats: Thymic TRG and TRD repertoires appeared highly polyclonal, with Gaussian CDR3 length distributions.

These receptors' antigens are unknown. Sequenced material: Vdelta1+ gamma-delta thymocytes from the thymus. Documented subset: FACS-sorted CD3+ TCRalphabeta- TCRVdelta1+ TCRVdelta2- thymocytes. Every receptor here comes from a girl less than two years old who had congenital heart surgery.

This clone showed up just a few times. This chain links TRDV1 with TRDJ1; D remains unclear. The CDR3 runs to 15 residues. Germline loops: CDR1 TSWWSYY, CDR2 QGS. V dropped 5 bases and J dropped 0 bases, with 13 bases sitting between them. The CDR3 region is CALGPNSHDTDKLIF. In DNA, the CDR3 is TGTGCTCTTGGGCCCAATTCCCACGACACCGATAAACTCATCTTT.

The chain couples TRDV1 to TRDJ1; no firm D call. The germline CDR1 and CDR2 sequences are TSWWSYY and QGS. V dropped 1 base and J dropped 2 bases, with 5 bases sitting between them. The CDR3 has 13 residues. The CDR3 region has the DNA TGTGCTCTTGGGGAACCTAAAACCGATAAACTCATCTTT. Amino acid sequence: CALGEPKTDKLIF.

In this sample, this clone is medium-sized. This rearrangement joins TRDV1 to TRDJ1; D uncertain. V was trimmed by 4 bases and J by 7 bases, leaving 13 bases between them. CDR1 and CDR2 (germline): TSWWSYY, QGS. This CDR3 contains 13 residues. The chain's CDR3 is CALGGPELSKLIF. The CDR3 coding sequence is TGTGCTCTTGGGGGACCAGAATTATCTAAACTCATCTTT.

The rearrangement uses TRDV1 and TRDJ1, with 8 bases matching TRDD3. Losses at the gene ends were 4 bases for V and 0 bases for J; bases not matched to a gene: 16. CDR3 size: 19 residues. Germline V gene data show CDR1 as TSWWSYY and CDR2 as QGS. CDR3 DNA sequence: TGTGCTCTTGGGGTAATTTCCCGTACTGGGGGTCCTTACACCGATAAACTCATCTTT. Its protein product is CALGVISRTGGPYTDKLIF.

V gene TRDV1 combines with J gene TRDJ1; 8 bases line up with TRDD3. The V and J ends lost 5 bases and 2 bases, in that order; junction bases with no gene match: 25. The germline V gene has CDR1 TSWWSYY and CDR2 QGS. The CDR3 is 21 amino acids. The CDR3 loop is CALGPRTLLGEGYVGTDKLIF. CDR3 in DNA: TGTGCTCTTGGGCCTCGAACCCTCCTAGGAGAGGGATACGTAGGGACCGATAAACTCATCTTT.

The V call is TRDV1, the J call TRDJ1; the D is unclear. This CDR3 has 22 amino acids. With 0 bases removed from V and 3 bases from J, the gap between germline ends came to 32 bases. From germline, CDR1 is TSWWSYY and CDR2 QGS. The CDR3 reads CALGELIRVSRDFSPGADKLIF. In nucleotides, the CDR3 is TGTGCTCTTGGGGAACTAATTCGGGTCTCCCGGGACTTCTCCCCGGGCGCCGATAAACTCATCTTT.

This clone showed up just a few times. This chain links TRDV1 with TRDJ1, with 10 bases matching TRDD3. V lost 0 bases, J lost 0 bases, and 25 bases stayed unmatched. The CDR3 has 24 amino acids. CDR1 TSWWSYY and CDR2 QGS come from the germline V gene. In nucleotides, the CDR3 is TGTGCTCTTGGGGAACTTCGGACCCTTTCGGTACTGGGGGATTCCCTCCCGTACACCGATAAACTCATCTTT. This codes for CALGELRTLSVLGDSLPYTDKLIF.

This clone was counted a few times. This chain connects TRDV1 to TRDJ1, with TRDD3 identical over 9 bases. CDR3 length: 23 amino acids. J was trimmed by 0 bases and V by 1 base; bases with no gene match: 24. CDR1 and CDR2 (germline): TSWWSYY, QGS. DNA for the CDR3: TGTGCTCTTGGGGAACCACTCCACCCGACATTCCTTCACGGGGGATACTACACCGATAAACTCATCTTT. This encodes CALGEPLHPTFLHGGYYTDKLIF.

The J gene is TRDJ1, the V gene TRDV1; D is perhaps TRDD2 (5 bases). The V gene's germline CDR1 is TSWWSYY and CDR2 QGS. V was clipped by 2 bases and J by 2 bases, with 12 bases between them. The CDR3 is 15 amino acids. In DNA form, the CDR3 reads TGTGCTCTTGGGGAAGCCTACCCGTCTACCGATAAACTCATCTTT. This encodes CALGEAYPSTDKLIF.

The rearrangement uses TRDV1 and TRDJ1, with D tentatively TRDD3 (7 bases). The length of the CDR3 is 23 residues. Per the germline V gene, CDR1 is TSWWSYY and CDR2 is QGS. The V gene lost 0 bases and the J gene lost 1 base, with 33 bases spanning the gap. The CDR3 DNA reads as TGTGCTCTTGGGGAACTCGGAGGCCTCGCCTTCCGCAGAGGGATACATAGCACCGATAAACTCATCTTT. Its translation: CALGELGGLAFRRGIHSTDKLIF.

V usage is TRDV1 and J usage is TRDJ1; D perhaps matches TRDD2 (6 bases). TCRdb records no J gene; here it was assigned by comparing the DNA to germline. Germline V gives CDR1 TSWWSYY, CDR2 QGS. This CDR3 comprises 15 residues. Deletions cut 0 bases from V and 8 bases from J, with 16 bases between. CDR3 sequence reads: CALGELTLPRGKLIF. CDR3 nucleotide sequence: TGTGCTCTTGGGGAACTAACCCTTCCCAGGGGCAAACTCATCTTT.

V and J are TRDV1 and TRDJ1, with 12 bases that match TRDD3. Germline assignment: CDR1 TSWWSYY and CDR2 QGS. Trimming cost V 4 bases and J 0 bases; bases outside gene matches: 18. The CDR3 length is 21 residues. The CDR3 loop reads CALGGILWGIRWSLYTDKLIF. CDR3 sequence (DNA): TGTGCTCTTGGGGGGATCCTCTGGGGGATACGCTGGTCCTTGTACACCGATAAACTCATCTTT.

This clone came up a few times. The chain combines TRDV1 with TRDJ1; D is undetermined. Trimming removed 4 bases at V and 0 bases at J, with 18 bases between. CDR3 length: 17 residues. The germline V gene encodes CDR1 TSWWSYY and CDR2 QGS. The CDR3 loop reads CALGVGSSVLYTDKLIF. CDR3 DNA: TGTGCTCTTGGGGTCGGCTCGTCCGTATTGTACACCGATAAACTCATCTTT.

The table lists this clone with a few counts. The chain couples TRDV1 to TRDJ1; a weak D match, TRDD3 (8 bases). The CDR3 has 22 amino acids. Trimming took off 0 bases at V and 0 bases at J, with 29 bases between the two ends. The germline gives CDR1 TSWWSYY, CDR2 QGS. CDR3: CALGELVPTGDTTYLYTDKLIF. The CDR3 DNA reads as TGTGCTCTTGGGGAACTAGTTCCTACTGGGGATACTACGTATCTGTACACCGATAAACTCATCTTT.

The chain joins TRDV1 to TRDJ1; tentatively, D is TRDD3 (6 bases). The germline gives CDR1 TSWWSYY, CDR2 QGS. Trimming pared 0 bases from V and 7 bases from J, leaving 21 bases between. The CDR3 totals 17 residues. The CDR3 DNA is TGTGCTCTTGGGGAACTTTCTGCTTACCGGGGGAACCCTAAACTCATCTTT. Its protein is CALGELSAYRGNPKLIF.

The chain recombines TRDV1 with TRDJ1, with D perhaps matching TRDD1 (5 bases). CDR1 and CDR2 from the germline V gene are TSWWSYY and QGS. Trimming shortened V by 2 bases and J by 2 bases, and 30 bases separated the two germline ends. The CDR3 length is 21 residues. The CDR3 coding sequence is TGTGCTCTTGGGGAATTAAATACCCCAAGATCCGCCCTGCCCACGACCGATAAACTCATCTTT. Its translation: CALGELNTPRSALPTTDKLIF.

In its sample, this clone was seen a few times. The J gene is TRDJ1, the V gene TRDV1, with TRDD3 matching over 9 bases. Per the germline V gene, CDR1 is TSWWSYY and CDR2 is QGS. The CDR3 is made up of 22 amino acids. V lost 3 bases to trimming and J lost 0 bases; unmatched junction nucleotides: 23. The CDR3 DNA reads TGTGCTCTTGGGGAGAGCCTTACTAAACTGGGGGACCAAAGCCACTACACCGATAAACTCATCTTT. Translation gives CALGESLTKLGDQSHYTDKLIF.

The chain is built from TRDV1 and TRDJ1; D possibly corresponds to TRDD3 (5 bases). The V and J ends lost 1 base and 4 bases respectively, with 16 bases between them. Germline CDR1 TSWWSYY, CDR2 QGS. The CDR3 runs 16 residues. This CDR3 reads CALGEQSLVGFDKLIF. CDR3 bases: TGTGCTCTTGGGGAACAAAGTTTGGTGGGGTTCGATAAACTCATCTTT.

This clone has more than one count but fewer than ten. This chain connects TRDV1 to TRDJ1, with TRDD3 matching over 9 bases. The CDR3 is made up of 16 amino acids. V lost 0 bases, J lost 10 bases, and 12 bases stayed unmatched. Germline CDR1 and CDR2: TSWWSYY and QGS. The CDR3 region is CALGELFSDPWGILIF. The CDR3, as DNA: TGTGCTCTTGGGGAACTGTTCTCCGACCCCTGGGGGATACTCATCTTT.

The chain is built from TRDV1 and TRDJ1, with no clear D. The V and J ends lost 0 bases and 8 bases respectively, with 7 bases between them. This CDR3 has 12 residues. Germline CDR1 and CDR2: TSWWSYY and QGS. CDR3 sequence: CALGELEAKLIF. CDR3 nucleotide sequence: TGTGCTCTTGGGGAACTAGAGGCGAAACTCATCTTT.

This clone has more than one count but fewer than ten. The chain uses TRDV1 and TRDJ1; 7 positions match TRDD3. The CDR3 loop spans 21 amino acids. Germline V gene data show CDR1 as TSWWSYY and CDR2 as QGS. Trimming removed 0 bases from V and 0 bases from J; junction bases left unmatched: 19. The CDR3, as DNA: TGTGCTCTTGGGGAACTTGCCTATTTACTGGGGATAAGGCGGTACACCGATAAACTCATCTTT. This translates into CALGELAYLLGIRRYTDKLIF.

In the case of this clone: One end of the junction is discordant with germline, which a read error may explain. The gene calls are TRDV1 and TRDJ1; 12 bases match TRDD3. TCRdb is silent on the J gene; assignment here came from matching the DNA to germline. Germline V gene data show CDR1 as TSWWSYY and CDR2 as QGS. This CDR3 is built from 16 residues. This CDR3 is CALGELRYWGIQKLIF. The CDR3, as DNA: TGCGCTCTTGGGGAACTTCGGTACTGGGGGATACAGAAACTCATCTTT.

In its sample, this clone was seen a few times. The chain is built from TRDV1 and TRDJ1, with TRDD3 matching over 11 bases. Germline V gives CDR1 TSWWSYY, CDR2 QGS. This CDR3 is built from 21 residues. V trimming: 0 bases; J trimming: 0 bases; junction bases outside the gene matches: 15. CDR3 region: CALGELFWGIPRISYTDKLIF. In DNA form, the CDR3 reads TGTGCTCTTGGGGAACTGTTCTGGGGGATACCACGGATCTCGTACACCGATAAACTCATCTTT.

This clone was found a few times. This chain links TRDV1 with TRDJ1; weak D call: TRDD3 (5 bases). CDR3 length: 20 amino acids. Germline V CDR1 and CDR2: TSWWSYY, QGS. V was trimmed by 2 bases and J by 5 bases, leaving 30 bases between them. CDR3 coding DNA: TGTGCTCTTGGGGAAGTGAGGCGTTGGGAGTGGGGACCCGGGATGGATAAACTCATCTTT. It translates to CALGEVRRWEWGPGMDKLIF.

Only one count was recorded for this clone. At one of its ends the junction is not consistent with the germline gene, which may arise from a read error. The V call is TRDV1, the J call TRDJ1, with D possibly matching TRDD2 (7 bases). The J gene, not given by TCRdb, was assigned here from a germline match of the nucleotide sequence. The CDR3 consists of 23 residues. CDR1 is TSWWSYY and CDR2 is QGS in the germline V gene. The CDR3 sequence: CALGVGPSSSHGGKSGYTDKLIF. In nucleotides, the CDR3 is TGTGCTCTGGGGGTCGGGCCTTCCTCTTCCCATGGGGGGAAGTCGGGGTACACCGATAAACTCATCTTT.

This clone is termed medium-sized. This chain links TRDV2 with TRDJ1; D unclear. This CDR3 spans 12 amino acids. Germline V CDR1 and CDR2: GEAIGNYY, EKD. V lost 6 bases to trimming and J lost 3 bases, with 10 bases between them. The CDR3 spells CACPPPPDKLIF. The CDR3, as DNA: TGTGCCTGTCCGCCACCTCCCGATAAACTCATCTTT.

This clone was found a few times. V is TRDV1 and J is TRDJ1, with a weak D call TRDD3 (6 bases). From germline, CDR1 is TSWWSYY and CDR2 QGS. The CDR3 totals 15 residues. Trimming pared 9 bases from V and 0 bases from J, leaving 17 bases between. This chain's CDR3 is CALEWGGPNTDKLIF. The CDR3 coding sequence is TGTGCTCTCGAGTGGGGGGGTCCTAACACCGATAAACTCATCTTT.